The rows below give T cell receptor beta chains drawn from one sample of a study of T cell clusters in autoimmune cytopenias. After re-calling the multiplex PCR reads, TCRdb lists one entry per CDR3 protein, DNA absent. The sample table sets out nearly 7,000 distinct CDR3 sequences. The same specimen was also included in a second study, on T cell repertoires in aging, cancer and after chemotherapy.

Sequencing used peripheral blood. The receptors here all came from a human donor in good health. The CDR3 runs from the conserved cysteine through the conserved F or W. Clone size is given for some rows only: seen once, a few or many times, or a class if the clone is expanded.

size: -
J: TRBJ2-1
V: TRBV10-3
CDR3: CAISPLLAGSSYNEQFF

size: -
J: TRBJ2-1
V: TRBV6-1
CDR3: CASSPGTVYNEQFF

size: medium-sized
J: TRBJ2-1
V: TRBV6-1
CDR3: CASSLRDRTYNEQFF

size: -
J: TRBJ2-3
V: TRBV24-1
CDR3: CATSQRGTDTQYF

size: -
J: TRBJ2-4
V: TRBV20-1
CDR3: CSSGGAKNIQYF

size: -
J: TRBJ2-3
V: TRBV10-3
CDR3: CASAKLAGGPGTDTQYF

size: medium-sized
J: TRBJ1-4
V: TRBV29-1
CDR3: CSVDRGTNEKLFF

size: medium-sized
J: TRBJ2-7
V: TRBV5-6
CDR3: CASSLQGKYEQYF

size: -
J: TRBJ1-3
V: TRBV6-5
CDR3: CASTTVSSGNTIYF

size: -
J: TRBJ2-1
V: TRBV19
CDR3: CASSSGTGKSYNEQFF

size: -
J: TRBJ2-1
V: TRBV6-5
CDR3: CASSPRGAGEQFF

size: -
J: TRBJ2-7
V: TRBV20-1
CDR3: CSAPVIAGGRDEQYF

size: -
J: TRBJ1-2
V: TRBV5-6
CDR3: CASSPGQNYGYTF

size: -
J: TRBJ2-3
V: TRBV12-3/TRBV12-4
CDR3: CASRTEGGGDTQYF

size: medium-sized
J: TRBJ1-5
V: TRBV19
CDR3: CASSISGQPQHF

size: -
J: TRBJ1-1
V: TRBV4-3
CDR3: CASSQNSGVGRTEAFF

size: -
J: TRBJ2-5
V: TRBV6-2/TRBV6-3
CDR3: CASSPRTRHGTQYF

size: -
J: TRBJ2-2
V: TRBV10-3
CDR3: CAISEPSPGLANTGELFF

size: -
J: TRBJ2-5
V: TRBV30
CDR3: CAWCSPGLQETQYF

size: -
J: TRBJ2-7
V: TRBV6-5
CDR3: CASSRLAGGPLEQYF

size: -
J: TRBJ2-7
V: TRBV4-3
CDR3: CASSQAVWDYEQYF

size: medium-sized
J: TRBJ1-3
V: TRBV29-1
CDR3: CSVGSGTGRNTIYF

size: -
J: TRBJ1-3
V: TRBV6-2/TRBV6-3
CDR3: CASTPGGGVHSGNTIYF

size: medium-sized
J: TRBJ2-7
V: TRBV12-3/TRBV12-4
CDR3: CASSLSSGYEQYF

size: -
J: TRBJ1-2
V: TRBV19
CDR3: CASSIDLGADGYTF

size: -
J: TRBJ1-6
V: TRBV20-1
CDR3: CSARTDSSYNSPLHF

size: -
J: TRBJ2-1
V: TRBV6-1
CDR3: CATTRRGGSYNEQFF

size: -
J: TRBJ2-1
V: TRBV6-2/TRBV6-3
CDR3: CASRQAANEQFF

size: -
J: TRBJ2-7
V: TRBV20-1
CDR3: CSASTGSAQYF

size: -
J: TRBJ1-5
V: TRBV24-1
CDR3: CATSGTASNQPQHF

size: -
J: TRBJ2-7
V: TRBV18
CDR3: CASSPPVGQHYEQYF

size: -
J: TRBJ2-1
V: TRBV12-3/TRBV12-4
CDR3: CASSRNRYNEQFF

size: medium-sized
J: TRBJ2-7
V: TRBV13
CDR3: CASSLGHRTYEQYF

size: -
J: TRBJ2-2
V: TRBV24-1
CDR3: CATGDPGELFF

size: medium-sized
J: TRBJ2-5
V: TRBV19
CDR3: CASRQAGETQYF

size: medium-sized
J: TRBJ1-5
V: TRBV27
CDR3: CASSLSLGQADQPQHF

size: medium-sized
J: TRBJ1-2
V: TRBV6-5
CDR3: CASSLTGGDGYTF

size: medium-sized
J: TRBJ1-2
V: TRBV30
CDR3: CAWSGGQGGYTF

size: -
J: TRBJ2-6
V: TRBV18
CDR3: CASSPPQSGANVLTF

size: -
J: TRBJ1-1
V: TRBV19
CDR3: CASDTPGPRVNTEAFF

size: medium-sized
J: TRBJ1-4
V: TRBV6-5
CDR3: CASSPDRVEKLFF

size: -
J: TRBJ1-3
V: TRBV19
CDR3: CASRFTGTGGNTIYF

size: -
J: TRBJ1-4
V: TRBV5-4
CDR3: CASKRQGVAEKLFF

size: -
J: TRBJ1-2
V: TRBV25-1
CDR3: CASRVDGNYGYTF

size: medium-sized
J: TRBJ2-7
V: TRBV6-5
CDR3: CASSISSTSYEQYF

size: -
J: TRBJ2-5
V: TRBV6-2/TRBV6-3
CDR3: CASSYSSQETQYF

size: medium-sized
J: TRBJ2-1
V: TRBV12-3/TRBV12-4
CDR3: CASRGGEVEQFF

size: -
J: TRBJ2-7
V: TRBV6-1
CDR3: CASSEAASGGAYEQYF

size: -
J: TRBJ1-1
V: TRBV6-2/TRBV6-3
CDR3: CASSYSRGIRNTEAFF

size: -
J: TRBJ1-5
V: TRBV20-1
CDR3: CSADDLGGNQPQHF

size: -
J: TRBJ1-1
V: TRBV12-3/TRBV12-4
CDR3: CASSLGYGNTEAFF

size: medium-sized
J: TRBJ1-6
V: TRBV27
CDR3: CASNSQGNSPLHF

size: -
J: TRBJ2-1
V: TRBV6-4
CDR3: CASSEESGGASNEQFF

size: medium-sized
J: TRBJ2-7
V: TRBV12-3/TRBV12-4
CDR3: CASTLGGGSYEQYF

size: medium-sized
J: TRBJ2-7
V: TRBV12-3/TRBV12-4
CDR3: CASSLGRSPSDEQYF

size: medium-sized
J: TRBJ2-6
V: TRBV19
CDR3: CASSIRGGAGANVLTF

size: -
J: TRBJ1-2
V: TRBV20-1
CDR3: CSARTWDHYGYTF

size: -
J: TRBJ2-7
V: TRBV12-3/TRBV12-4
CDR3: CASSLVGTRPYEQYF

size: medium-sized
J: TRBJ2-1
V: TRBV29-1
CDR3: CSGSVAGGVEQFF